This T cell receptor (beta chain) stems from a study of blood T cell repertoires in COVID-19. Study in general: COVID-19 samples from acute and convalescent phases originated in the United States, Italy and Spain.

This CDR3 spans 15 amino acids. Germline CDR1 is SSHAT and CDR2 is FNYEAQ (reference sequence). A remark on this clone: One end of the junction fails to match germline, which may point to a read error.

Categorization into cohorts depended on clinical history that participants reported. Original methodology: Reference gene primer amplification yielded estimated nucleated cell counts. Assay: immunoSEQ multiplex PCR; the TCRdb copy retains only in-frame clones and omits some. V and J calls and clone size are as listed in that table; D and trimming were resolved from the DNA. The sample lists 250,000 or so clones, approximately 90% seen once, with about 3% in the top ten. The material sequenced was PBMCs or T cells enriched from blood (not recorded which). The gene calls are TRBV7-7 and TRBJ2-5; D is unclear. The clonotype comes from a middle-aged man who had been exposed to COVID-19. CDR3 region: CASSLEPGYQETQYF. CDR3 nucleotide sequence: TGTGCTAGCAGCTTAGAGCCGGGTTACCAAGAGACCCAGTACTTC.